These T cell receptor beta chains were read from a single sample in a study of blood T cell repertoires in COVID-19. TCRdb's table, derived via immunoSEQ multiplex PCR, lists solely in-frame clones and lacks some. The sample shows some 200,000 clones, around 84% of them seen only once. Sample: peripheral blood. These receptors were collected from a man aged 45-65 years who had recovered from COVID-19. The CDR3 runs from the conserved cysteine through the conserved F or W. D genes are given only for firm matches. Where a row states a size, it is once, few, many or the class of an expanded clone; other rows omit it.

j_call d_call clone_size v_call cdr3_aa cdr3_nt
TRBJ1-2 TRBD1 - TRBV28 CASSYRGRYYGYTF TGTGCCAGCAGTTACAGGGGGAGGTATTATGGCTACACCTTC
TRBJ2-3 - few TRBV9 CASSVGVSSYRSTDTQYF TGTGCCAGCAGCGTAGGGGTGTCTAGCTATCGAAGCACAGATACGCAGTATTTT
TRBJ1-2 TRBD1 - TRBV6-5 CASSSSGTGNGYTF TGTGCCAGCAGTTCGTCCGGGACAGGGAATGGCTACACCTTC
TRBJ2-2 - few TRBV28 CASSLTGAGGELFF TGTGCCAGCAGTTTAACGGGTGCGGGCGGGGAGCTGTTTTTT
TRBJ1-1 TRBD1 - TRBV7-2 CASSTKTGATEAFF TGTGCCAGCAGCACCAAAACAGGGGCCACTGAAGCTTTCTTT
TRBJ1-2 - - TRBV5-1 CASSGTSGVTRGYTF TGCGCCAGCAGCGGGACATCAGGTGTAACTAGAGGCTACACCTTC
TRBJ2-7 - - TRBV6-2/TRBV6-3 CASSWERREQYF TGTGCCAGCAGTTGGGAGCGGCGGGAGCAGTACTTC
TRBJ1-4 - - TRBV27 CASSSTGWANEKLFF TGTGCCAGCAGTTCCACAGGGTGGGCGAATGAAAAACTGTTTTTT
TRBJ2-1 TRBD2 - TRBV7-9 CASSLRLAGAYNEQFF TGTGCCAGCAGCTTAAGACTAGCGGGCGCCTACAATGAGCAGTTCTTC
TRBJ1-2 - many TRBV7-8 CASSLGGRVYGYTF TGTGCCAGCAGCTTAGGGGGGCGGGTCTATGGCTACACCTTC
TRBJ2-7 - - TRBV2 CASTQLAGRPEQYF TGTGCCAGCACCCAACTAGCAGGCCGTCCCGAGCAGTACTTC
TRBJ2-7 - - TRBV28 CASSLGLLFEQYF TGTGCCAGCAGTTTGGGCCTGCTTTTCGAGCAGTACTTC
TRBJ2-7 TRBD2 - TRBV2 CASSGRRGGGRSDEQYF TGTGCCAGCAGTGGCCGTCGAGGCGGGGGGAGATCGGACGAGCAGTACTTC
TRBJ2-7 - once TRBV6-5 CASSPAGRSSYEQYF TGTGCCAGCAGTCCAGCGGGTCGAAGCTCCTACGAGCAGTACTTC
TRBJ2-5 - - TRBV6-5 CASSYSAQYLKTQYF TGTGCCAGCAGTTACTCGGCACAATACCTTAAGACCCAGTACTTC
TRBJ2-1 TRBD2 - TRBV7-2 CASSLGTSGLNEQFF TGTGCCAGCAGCTTAGGGACTAGCGGCCTCAATGAGCAGTTCTTC
TRBJ2-7 TRBD2 few TRBV7-9 CASSLVTSGGAYEQYF TGTGCCAGCAGCTTGGTTACTAGCGGGGGAGCCTACGAGCAGTACTTC
TRBJ1-1 TRBD1 - TRBV19 CASSTPGQATEAFF TGTGCCAGTAGTACGCCGGGACAGGCCACTGAAGCTTTCTTT
TRBJ2-7 TRBD2 - TRBV5-1 CASSLLAGPYEQYF TGCGCCAGCAGCCTTTTAGCGGGACCCTACGAGCAGTACTTC
TRBJ2-2 - - TRBV5-1 CASSPGLANTGELFF TGCGCCAGCAGTCCCGGACTCGCGAACACCGGGGAGCTGTTTTTT
TRBJ2-1 - - TRBV19 CASGTRTTYNEQFF TGTGCCAGTGGGACTCGGACAACCTACAATGAGCAGTTCTTC
TRBJ1-1 - - TRBV5-6 CASSFPDLNTEAFF TGTGCCAGCAGCTTCCCAGACTTAAACACTGAAGCTTTCTTT
TRBJ2-2 - - TRBV9 CASSDGTVNTGELFF TGTGCCAGCAGCGATGGAACAGTGAACACCGGGGAGCTGTTTTTT
TRBJ2-5 TRBD2 - TRBV7-2 CASSLQTSGRAGETQYF TGTGCCAGCAGCCTACAGACTAGCGGGAGGGCTGGAGAGACCCAGTACTTC
TRBJ2-5 TRBD1 - TRBV29-1 CSAGDRGWEETQYF TGCAGCGCCGGGGACAGGGGATGGGAAGAGACCCAGTACTTC
TRBJ2-5 TRBD2 once TRBV27 CASSPQPGLARETQYF TGTGCCAGCAGTCCCCAACCTGGACTAGCGAGGGAGACCCAGTACTTC
TRBJ1-2 - - TRBV12-3/TRBV12-4 CASSWDTNYGYTF TGTGCCAGCAGTTGGGACACCAACTATGGCTACACCTTC
TRBJ2-7 TRBD2 - TRBV6-5 CASSPLAGGTGEQYF TGTGCCAGCAGTCCCCTAGCGGGAGGGACGGGGGAGCAGTACTTC
TRBJ1-1 - - TRBV7-8 CASSLGGAPEAFF TGTGCCAGCAGCTTAGGGGGCGCGCCTGAAGCTTTCTTT
TRBJ2-1 TRBD2 - TRBV7-6 CASSWRGGGSYNEQFF TGTGCCAGCAGCTGGCGCGGGGGGGGCTCCTACAATGAGCAGTTCTTC
TRBJ2-1 TRBD1 once TRBV5-6 CASSWGPGQGLEQFF TGTGCCAGCAGCTGGGGCCCCGGACAGGGTCTTGAGCAGTTCTTC
TRBJ2-1 TRBD1 - TRBV2 CASSYTTGGRYNEQFF TGTGCCAGCAGTTACACTACAGGGGGCCGCTACAATGAGCAGTTCTTC
TRBJ2-1 TRBD2 - TRBV16 CASSQLEGLAGGGEQFF TGTGCCAGCAGCCAATTGGAGGGACTAGCGGGAGGAGGTGAGCAGTTCTTC
TRBJ2-1 TRBD2 - TRBV9 CASSLQTTAGGGNEQFF TGTGCCAGCAGCCTCCAGACTACAGCGGGAGGAGGCAATGAGCAGTTCTTC
TRBJ1-1 TRBD1 - TRBV19 CASKPGQGLTEAFF TGTGCCAGTAAGCCGGGACAGGGGCTCACTGAAGCTTTCTTT